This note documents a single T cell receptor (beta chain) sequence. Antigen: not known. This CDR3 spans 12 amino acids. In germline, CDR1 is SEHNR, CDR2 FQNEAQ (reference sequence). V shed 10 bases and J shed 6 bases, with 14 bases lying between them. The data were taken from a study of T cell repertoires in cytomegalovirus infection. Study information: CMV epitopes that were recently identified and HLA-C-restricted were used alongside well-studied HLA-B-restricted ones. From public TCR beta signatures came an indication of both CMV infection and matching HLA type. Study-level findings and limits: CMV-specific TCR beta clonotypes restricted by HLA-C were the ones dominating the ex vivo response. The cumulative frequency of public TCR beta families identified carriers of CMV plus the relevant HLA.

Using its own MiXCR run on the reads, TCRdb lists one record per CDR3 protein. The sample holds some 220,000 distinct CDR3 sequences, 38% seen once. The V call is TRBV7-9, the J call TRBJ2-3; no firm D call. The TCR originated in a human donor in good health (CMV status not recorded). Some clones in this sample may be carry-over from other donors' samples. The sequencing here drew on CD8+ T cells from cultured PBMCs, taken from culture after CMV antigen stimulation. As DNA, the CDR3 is TGTGCCACCCTGACCTTGGAGGATACGCAGTATTTT. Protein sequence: CATLTLEDTQYF.